A selection of T cell receptor beta chains follows, all from one sample in a study of OX40 agonist ivuxolimab in advanced cancers. Libraries were prepared by immunoSEQ multiplex PCR; TCRdb keeps only in-frame clonotypes and omits some of them. This sample has about 55,000 clones, with 88% found just once. This specimen was CD4+ or CD8+ T cells sorted from blood, taken in a trial of the OX40 agonist ivuxolimab. The receptor set was obtained from an adult with an advanced solid tumor such as melanoma, head and neck, liver or kidney cancer. Each CDR3 is given with its conserved first and last residue. Each record gives: CDR3 DNA, CDR3 protein, CDR3 length, V gene, clone size, D gene, J gene. A D gene is named only where the DNA matches it firmly. Clone size is stated in some rows and not others, as once, few, many or a class when expanded.

CDR3nt: TGTGCTAGTGGTTTGAACGTGTTTGGGGAGTCTGGGGCCAACGTCCTGACTTTC; CDR3aa: CASGLNVFGESGANVLTF; len: 18; v_gene: TRBV12-5; abundance: .; d_gene: .; j_gene: TRBJ2-6
CDR3nt: TGTGCCAGTAGTATCGGGACAGGGGGACGGACCCAGTACTTC; CDR3aa: CASSIGTGGRTQYF; len: 14; v_gene: TRBV19; abundance: .; d_gene: TRBD1; j_gene: TRBJ2-5
CDR3nt: TGTGCCAGCAGTTACTTCTCCCGGGACGGGAATCAGCCCCAGCATTTT; CDR3aa: CASSYFSRDGNQPQHF; len: 16; v_gene: TRBV6-6; abundance: few; d_gene: .; j_gene: TRBJ1-5
CDR3nt: TGCGCCAGCAGCTTGGGACAGGGTAACTCTGGGGCCAACGTCCTGACTTTC; CDR3aa: CASSLGQGNSGANVLTF; len: 17; v_gene: TRBV5-1; abundance: .; d_gene: TRBD1; j_gene: TRBJ2-6
CDR3nt: TGTGCCATCAGTGGCGGGCAGGGCGAAGGAAACACCATATATTTT; CDR3aa: CAISGGQGEGNTIYF; len: 15; v_gene: TRBV10-3; abundance: .; d_gene: .; j_gene: TRBJ1-3
CDR3nt: TGTGCCAGCAGCTTGAAGGGACTAGCGGGAGCAAATGAGCAGTTCTTC; CDR3aa: CASSLKGLAGANEQFF; len: 16; v_gene: TRBV7-2; abundance: .; d_gene: TRBD2; j_gene: TRBJ2-1
CDR3nt: TGTGCCAGCAGTTTCGGGGGGGTATGGACCGGGGAGCTGTTTTTT; CDR3aa: CASSFGGVWTGELFF; len: 15; v_gene: TRBV27; abundance: .; d_gene: TRBD2; j_gene: TRBJ2-2
CDR3nt: TGTGCCAGCGGACAGGGAGACTCTAACTATGGCTACACCTTC; CDR3aa: CASGQGDSNYGYTF; len: 14; v_gene: TRBV28; abundance: .; d_gene: TRBD1; j_gene: TRBJ1-2
CDR3nt: TGTGCCAGCAGTGACACAGATACGCAGTATTTT; CDR3aa: CASSDTDTQYF; len: 11; v_gene: TRBV2; abundance: .; d_gene: .; j_gene: TRBJ2-3
CDR3nt: TGTGCCAGCAGCTTAGGGACAGGGGTGGACAATGAGCAGTTCTTC; CDR3aa: CASSLGTGVDNEQFF; len: 15; v_gene: TRBV7-9; abundance: .; d_gene: TRBD1; j_gene: TRBJ2-1
CDR3nt: TGTGCCAGCAGCATCACTACGACAGGGGGTCAGTACAATGAGCAGTTCTTC; CDR3aa: CASSITTTGGQYNEQFF; len: 17; v_gene: TRBV5-6; abundance: .; d_gene: TRBD1; j_gene: TRBJ2-1
CDR3nt: TGTGCCAGCAGCTTGCATGGGGGAGACCAGCATTTT; CDR3aa: CASSLHGGDQHF; len: 12; v_gene: TRBV5-5; abundance: .; d_gene: .; j_gene: TRBJ1-5
CDR3nt: TGTGCCAGCAGAGCCCAGCAGATGAACACCGGGGAGCTGTTTTTT; CDR3aa: CASRAQQMNTGELFF; len: 15; v_gene: TRBV27; abundance: .; d_gene: .; j_gene: TRBJ2-2
CDR3nt: TGTGCCAGCAGACGACTAGGCGGAGTTCTAAGTTACGAGCAGTACTTC; CDR3aa: CASRRLGGVLSYEQYF; len: 16; v_gene: TRBV28; abundance: once; d_gene: .; j_gene: TRBJ2-7
CDR3nt: TGCGCCAGCAGCTTCTCGGGACAGGCCACAGATACGCAGTATTTT; CDR3aa: CASSFSGQATDTQYF; len: 15; v_gene: TRBV5-1; abundance: .; d_gene: TRBD1; j_gene: TRBJ2-3
CDR3nt: TGTGCCAGCAGCGGCGCAGGAGGGCGCGGAAACACCATATATTTT; CDR3aa: CASSGAGGRGNTIYF; len: 15; v_gene: TRBV6-5; abundance: .; d_gene: .; j_gene: TRBJ1-3
CDR3nt: TGTGCCAGCAGCATGCGGACAGGGGGGAACTATGGCTACACCTTC; CDR3aa: CASSMRTGGNYGYTF; len: 15; v_gene: TRBV13; abundance: .; d_gene: TRBD1; j_gene: TRBJ1-2
CDR3nt: TGTGCCAGCCGACCCAGGGGAACTAATGAAAAACTGTTTTTT; CDR3aa: CASRPRGTNEKLFF; len: 14; v_gene: TRBV6-1; abundance: .; d_gene: .; j_gene: TRBJ1-4
CDR3nt: TGCAGCGCCCCGGGACAGGGGGGAGAGACCCAGTACTTC; CDR3aa: CSAPGQGGETQYF; len: 13; v_gene: TRBV29-1; abundance: .; d_gene: TRBD1; j_gene: TRBJ2-5
CDR3nt: TGTGCCAGCAGTGAAGCCGGGACGGCTGGAAACACCATATATTTT; CDR3aa: CASSEAGTAGNTIYF; len: 15; v_gene: TRBV6-1; abundance: .; d_gene: .; j_gene: TRBJ1-3
CDR3nt: TGTGCTAGTGGTTCGCCTAACAGGGGATCTGGAAACACCATATATTTT; CDR3aa: CASGSPNRGSGNTIYF; len: 16; v_gene: TRBV12-5; abundance: .; d_gene: TRBD1; j_gene: TRBJ1-3
CDR3nt: TGCGCCAGCAGCTCGGGCCCAGGTGGTGGGGCCAACGTCCTGACTTTC; CDR3aa: CASSSGPGGGANVLTF; len: 16; v_gene: TRBV5-1; abundance: .; d_gene: .; j_gene: TRBJ2-6
CDR3nt: TGCGCCAGCAGCGTCAGACTAGCGGGAGGGTCCTCCTACAATGAGCAGTTCTTC; CDR3aa: CASSVRLAGGSSYNEQFF; len: 18; v_gene: TRBV5-1; abundance: .; d_gene: TRBD2; j_gene: TRBJ2-1
CDR3nt: TGTGCCACCAGCAGAGAAAGACTGGGTCTGTTGGAGCAGTTCTTC; CDR3aa: CATSRERLGLLEQFF; len: 15; v_gene: TRBV15; abundance: .; d_gene: .; j_gene: TRBJ2-1
CDR3nt: TGTGCCAGCAGCTATAGGACTAGCGGGAGTTACAATGAGCAGTTCTTC; CDR3aa: CASSYRTSGSYNEQFF; len: 16; v_gene: TRBV11-3; abundance: .; d_gene: TRBD2; j_gene: TRBJ2-1
CDR3nt: TGTGCCAGCAGCCCAGGGCCTAATGAAAAACTGTTTTTT; CDR3aa: CASSPGPNEKLFF; len: 13; v_gene: TRBV9; abundance: .; d_gene: .; j_gene: TRBJ1-4
CDR3nt: TGTGCCAGTAGTGGGTTCCCGCTGGGTACGCAGTATTTT; CDR3aa: CASSGFPLGTQYF; len: 13; v_gene: TRBV19; abundance: .; d_gene: .; j_gene: TRBJ2-3
CDR3nt: TGCGCCAGCAGCGGGAGACAGCCCTACGAGCAGTACTTC; CDR3aa: CASSGRQPYEQYF; len: 13; v_gene: TRBV5-1; abundance: .; d_gene: .; j_gene: TRBJ2-7
CDR3nt: TGCGCCAGCAGCTTGGCGGGGCTTGGCACAGATACGCAGTATTTT; CDR3aa: CASSLAGLGTDTQYF; len: 15; v_gene: TRBV5-1; abundance: .; d_gene: .; j_gene: TRBJ2-3
CDR3nt: TGTGCCAGCAGTTTATACAGATCTGCAACTAATGAAAAACTGTTTTTT; CDR3aa: CASSLYRSATNEKLFF; len: 16; v_gene: TRBV28; abundance: .; d_gene: .; j_gene: TRBJ1-4
CDR3nt: TGTGCCAGCTCACCAAAGCAGGGCTCCCACGAGCAGTACTTC; CDR3aa: CASSPKQGSHEQYF; len: 14; v_gene: TRBV18; abundance: .; d_gene: .; j_gene: TRBJ2-7
CDR3nt: TGTGCCAGTAGCTCTCACAATGAGCAGTTCTTC; CDR3aa: CASSSHNEQFF; len: 11; v_gene: TRBV19; abundance: .; d_gene: .; j_gene: TRBJ2-1
CDR3nt: TGTGCCAGCACCGGGACAGGGGGCTTAGCAAAACTGTTTTTT; CDR3aa: CASTGTGGLAKLFF; len: 14; v_gene: TRBV2; abundance: .; d_gene: TRBD1; j_gene: TRBJ1-4
CDR3nt: TGTGCCAGCAGCTTGGAAGGCGTGAGCAATCAGCCCCAGCATTTT; CDR3aa: CASSLEGVSNQPQHF; len: 15; v_gene: TRBV5-6; abundance: .; d_gene: .; j_gene: TRBJ1-5
CDR3nt: TGTGCCAGCAGTTTAACGGGGGTGGAGACCCAGTACTTC; CDR3aa: CASSLTGVETQYF; len: 13; v_gene: TRBV27; abundance: .; d_gene: .; j_gene: TRBJ2-5
CDR3nt: TGCAGCGTTGAAAGGGGGCATGCAGATACGCAGTATTTT; CDR3aa: CSVERGHADTQYF; len: 13; v_gene: TRBV29-1; abundance: .; d_gene: TRBD1; j_gene: TRBJ2-3
CDR3nt: TGTGCCAGCAGGACTAGCGGGAGCACAGATACGCAGTATTTT; CDR3aa: CASRTSGSTDTQYF; len: 14; v_gene: TRBV6-6; abundance: few; d_gene: TRBD2; j_gene: TRBJ2-3
CDR3nt: TGTGCCACCAGCAGATCGCCGAATAACTATGGCTACACCTTC; CDR3aa: CATSRSPNNYGYTF; len: 14; v_gene: TRBV15; abundance: .; d_gene: .; j_gene: TRBJ1-2
CDR3nt: TGTGCCAGTAGCCAAGGACGTAACTCCTACGAGCAGTACTTC; CDR3aa: CASSQGRNSYEQYF; len: 14; v_gene: TRBV19; abundance: .; d_gene: .; j_gene: TRBJ2-7
CDR3nt: TGTGCCAGTATCAGGGTTATCGGGGACACTGAAGCTTTCTTT; CDR3aa: CASIRVIGDTEAFF; len: 14; v_gene: TRBV19; abundance: .; d_gene: .; j_gene: TRBJ1-1
CDR3nt: TGTGCCAGCAGTACTAGCAATCAGCCCCAGCATTTT; CDR3aa: CASSTSNQPQHF; len: 12; v_gene: TRBV2; abundance: few; d_gene: .; j_gene: TRBJ1-5
CDR3nt: TGTGCCAGCTCACAACAGGGGACCCAGTACTTC; CDR3aa: CASSQQGTQYF; len: 11; v_gene: TRBV16; abundance: .; d_gene: .; j_gene: TRBJ2-5
CDR3nt: TGTGCCAGCAGTCGTATTGGTGGGGGTAGCAATCAGCCCCAGCATTTT; CDR3aa: CASSRIGGGSNQPQHF; len: 16; v_gene: TRBV27; abundance: .; d_gene: .; j_gene: TRBJ1-5
CDR3nt: TGTGCCAGCTCACCCGACAGTAGCAATCAGCCCCAGCATTTT; CDR3aa: CASSPDSSNQPQHF; len: 14; v_gene: TRBV18; abundance: .; d_gene: .; j_gene: TRBJ1-5
CDR3nt: TGCGCCAGCAGCTTGGGTGTGGGAAGCGAGCAGTACTTC; CDR3aa: CASSLGVGSEQYF; len: 13; v_gene: TRBV5-1; abundance: .; d_gene: .; j_gene: TRBJ2-7
CDR3nt: TGTGCCAGCAAGGCCTACGAGCAGTACTTC; CDR3aa: CASKAYEQYF; len: 10; v_gene: TRBV6-1; abundance: .; d_gene: .; j_gene: TRBJ2-7
CDR3nt: TGTGCCAGCAGTGTCCGTAACGCCTACGAGCAGTACTTC; CDR3aa: CASSVRNAYEQYF; len: 13; v_gene: TRBV2; abundance: .; d_gene: .; j_gene: TRBJ2-7
CDR3nt: TGTGCCAGCAGCTTAGCTCCGGGACAGGGCCAAACAGATACGCAGTATTTT; CDR3aa: CASSLAPGQGQTDTQYF; len: 17; v_gene: TRBV7-9; abundance: .; d_gene: TRBD1; j_gene: TRBJ2-3